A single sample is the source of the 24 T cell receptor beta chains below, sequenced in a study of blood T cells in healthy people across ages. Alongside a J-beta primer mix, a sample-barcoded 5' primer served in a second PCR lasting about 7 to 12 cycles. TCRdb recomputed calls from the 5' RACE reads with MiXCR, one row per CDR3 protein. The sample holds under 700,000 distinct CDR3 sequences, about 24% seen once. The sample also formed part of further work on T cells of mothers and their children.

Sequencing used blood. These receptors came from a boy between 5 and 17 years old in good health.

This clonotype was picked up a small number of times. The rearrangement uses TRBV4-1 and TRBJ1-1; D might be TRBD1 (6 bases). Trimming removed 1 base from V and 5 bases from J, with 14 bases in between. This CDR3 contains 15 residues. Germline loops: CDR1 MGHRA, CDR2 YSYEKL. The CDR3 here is CASSQGRTVPTEAFF. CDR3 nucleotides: TGCGCCAGCAGCCAAGGGCGGACAGTACCTACTGAAGCTTTCTTT.

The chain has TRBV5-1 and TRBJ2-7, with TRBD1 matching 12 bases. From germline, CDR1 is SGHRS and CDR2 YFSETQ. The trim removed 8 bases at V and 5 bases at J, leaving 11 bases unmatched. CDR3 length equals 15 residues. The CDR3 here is CASTFSGTGGDEQYF. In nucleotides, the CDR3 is TGCGCCAGTACCTTTTCTGGGACAGGGGGCGACGAGCAGTACTTC.

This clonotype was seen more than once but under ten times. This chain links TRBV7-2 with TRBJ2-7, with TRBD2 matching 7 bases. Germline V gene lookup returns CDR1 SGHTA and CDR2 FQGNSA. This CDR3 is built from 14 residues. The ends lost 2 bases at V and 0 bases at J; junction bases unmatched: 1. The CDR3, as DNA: TGTGCCAGCAGCTTAACTAGCGACTCCTACGAGCAGTACTTC. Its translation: CASSLTSDSYEQYF. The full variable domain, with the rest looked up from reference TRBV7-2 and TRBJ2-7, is GAGVSQSPSNKVTEKGKDVELRCDPISGHTALYWYRQSLGQGLEFLIYFQGNSAPDKSGLPSDRFSAERTGGSVSTLTIQRTQQEDSAVYLCASSLTSDSYEQYFGPGTRLTVT.

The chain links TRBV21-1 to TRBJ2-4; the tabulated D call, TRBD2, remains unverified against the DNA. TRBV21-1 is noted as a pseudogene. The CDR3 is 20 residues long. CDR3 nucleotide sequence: TGTGCCAGCAGCATCCGTCCAGGGACTAGCGGGAGGATAACCAAAAACATTCAGTACTTC. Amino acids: CASSIRPGTSGRITKNIQYF.

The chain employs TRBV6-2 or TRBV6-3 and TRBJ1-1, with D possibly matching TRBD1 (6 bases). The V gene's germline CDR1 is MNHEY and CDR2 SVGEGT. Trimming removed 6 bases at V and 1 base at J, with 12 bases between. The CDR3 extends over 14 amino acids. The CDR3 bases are TGTGCCAGCAGGCCAGGACAGTCGAACACTGAAGCTTTCTTT. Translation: CASRPGQSNTEAFF.

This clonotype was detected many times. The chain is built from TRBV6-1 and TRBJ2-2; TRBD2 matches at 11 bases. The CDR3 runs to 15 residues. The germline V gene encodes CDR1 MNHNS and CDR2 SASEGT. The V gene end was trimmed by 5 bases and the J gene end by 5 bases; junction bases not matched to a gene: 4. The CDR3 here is CASSLTSGETGELFF. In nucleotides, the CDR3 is TGTGCCAGCAGTTTGACTAGCGGGGAAACCGGGGAGCTGTTTTTT.

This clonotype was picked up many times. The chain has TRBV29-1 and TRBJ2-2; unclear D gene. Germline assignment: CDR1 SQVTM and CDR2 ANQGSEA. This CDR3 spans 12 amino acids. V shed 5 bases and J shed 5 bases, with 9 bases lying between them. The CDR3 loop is CSVPMETGELFF. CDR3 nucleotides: TGCAGCGTTCCGATGGAAACCGGGGAGCTGTTTTTT.

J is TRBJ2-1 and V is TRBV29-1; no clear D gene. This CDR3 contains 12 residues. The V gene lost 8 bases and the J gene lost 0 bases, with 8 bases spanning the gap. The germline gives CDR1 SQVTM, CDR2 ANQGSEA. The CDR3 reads CSPRTSYNEQFF. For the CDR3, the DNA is TGCAGCCCCCGAACCTCCTACAATGAGCAGTTCTTC.

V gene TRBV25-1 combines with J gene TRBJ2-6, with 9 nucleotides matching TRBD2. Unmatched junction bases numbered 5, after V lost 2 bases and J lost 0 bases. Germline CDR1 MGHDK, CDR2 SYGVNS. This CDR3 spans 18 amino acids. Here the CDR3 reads CASSELAGSPSGANVLTF. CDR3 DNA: TGTGCCAGCAGTGAACTAGCGGGGTCCCCCTCTGGGGCCAACGTCCTGACTTTC. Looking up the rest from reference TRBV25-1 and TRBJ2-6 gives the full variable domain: EADIYQTPRYLVIGTGKKITLECSQTMGHDKMYWYQQDPGMELHLIHYSYGVNSTEKGDLSSESTVSRIRTEHFPLTLESARPSHTSQYLCASSELAGSPSGANVLTFGAGSRLTVL.

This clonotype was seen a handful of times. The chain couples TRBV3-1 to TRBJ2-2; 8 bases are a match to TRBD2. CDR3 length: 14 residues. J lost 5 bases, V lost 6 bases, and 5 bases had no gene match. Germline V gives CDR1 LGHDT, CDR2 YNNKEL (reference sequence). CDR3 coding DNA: TGTGCCAGCAGTCGCGGGGGGCGGACCGGGGAGCTGTTTTTT. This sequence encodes CASSRGGRTGELFF.

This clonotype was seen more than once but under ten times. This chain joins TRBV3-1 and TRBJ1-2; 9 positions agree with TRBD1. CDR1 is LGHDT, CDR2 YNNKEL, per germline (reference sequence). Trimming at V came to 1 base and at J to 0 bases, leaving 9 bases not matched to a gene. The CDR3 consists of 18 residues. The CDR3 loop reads CASSQVWDRVQANYGYTF. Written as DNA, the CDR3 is TGTGCCAGCAGCCAAGTTTGGGACAGGGTCCAAGCTAACTATGGCTACACCTTC.

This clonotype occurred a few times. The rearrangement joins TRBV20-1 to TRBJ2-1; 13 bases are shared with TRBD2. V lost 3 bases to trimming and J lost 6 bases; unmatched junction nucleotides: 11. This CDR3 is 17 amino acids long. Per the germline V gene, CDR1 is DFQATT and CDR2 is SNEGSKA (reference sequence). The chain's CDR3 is CSASRVLTSGRANEQFF. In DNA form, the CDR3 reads TGCAGTGCTAGTAGGGTCTTAACTAGCGGGAGGGCCAATGAGCAGTTCTTC.

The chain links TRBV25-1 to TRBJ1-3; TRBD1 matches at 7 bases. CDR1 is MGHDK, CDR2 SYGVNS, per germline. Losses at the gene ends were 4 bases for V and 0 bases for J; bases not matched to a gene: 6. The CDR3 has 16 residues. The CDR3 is CASSAGRGVSGNTIYF. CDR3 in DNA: TGTGCCAGCAGTGCTGGCAGGGGGGTCTCTGGAAACACCATATATTTT.

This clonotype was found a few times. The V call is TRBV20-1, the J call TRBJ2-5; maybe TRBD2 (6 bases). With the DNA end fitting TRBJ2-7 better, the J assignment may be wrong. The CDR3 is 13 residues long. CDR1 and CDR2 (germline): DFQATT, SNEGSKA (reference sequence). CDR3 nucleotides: TGCAGTGCTAGAGTAAAGGCGGGGTACGAGCAGTACTTC. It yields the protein CSARVKAGYEQYF.

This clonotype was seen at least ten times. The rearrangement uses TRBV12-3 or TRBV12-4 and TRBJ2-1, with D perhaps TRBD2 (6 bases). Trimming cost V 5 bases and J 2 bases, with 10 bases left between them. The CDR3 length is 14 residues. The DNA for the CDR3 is TGTGCCAGCAGTCCGGGACTTACCTACAATGAGCAGTTCTTC. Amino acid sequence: CASSPGLTYNEQFF.

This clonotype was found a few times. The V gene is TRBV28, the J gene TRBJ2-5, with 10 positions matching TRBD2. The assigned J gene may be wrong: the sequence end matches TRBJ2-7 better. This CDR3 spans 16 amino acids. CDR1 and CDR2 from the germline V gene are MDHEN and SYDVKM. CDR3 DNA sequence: TGTGCCAGCAATTTCGAACTAGCGGGACTGTCCTACGAGCAGTACTTC. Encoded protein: CASNFELAGLSYEQYF.

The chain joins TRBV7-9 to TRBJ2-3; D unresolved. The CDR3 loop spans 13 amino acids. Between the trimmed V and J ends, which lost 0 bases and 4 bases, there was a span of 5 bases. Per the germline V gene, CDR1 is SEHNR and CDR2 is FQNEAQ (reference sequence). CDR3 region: CASSLAQPDTQYF. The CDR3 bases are TGTGCCAGCAGCTTAGCGCAGCCAGATACGCAGTATTTT.

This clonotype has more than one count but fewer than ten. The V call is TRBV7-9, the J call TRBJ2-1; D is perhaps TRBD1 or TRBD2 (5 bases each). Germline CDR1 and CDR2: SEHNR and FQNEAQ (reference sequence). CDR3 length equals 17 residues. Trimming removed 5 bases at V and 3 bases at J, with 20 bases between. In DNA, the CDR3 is TGTGCCAGCAGCGAAACAAGTATACGGGGCCACTACAATGAGCAGTTCTTC. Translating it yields CASSETSIRGHYNEQFF.

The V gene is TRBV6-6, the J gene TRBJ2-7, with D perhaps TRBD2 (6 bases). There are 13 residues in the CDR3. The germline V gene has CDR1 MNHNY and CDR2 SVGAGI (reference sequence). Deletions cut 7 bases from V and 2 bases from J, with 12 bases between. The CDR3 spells CASKSSATYEQYF. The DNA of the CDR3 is TGTGCCAGCAAGTCTAGCGCGACCTACGAGCAGTACTTC.

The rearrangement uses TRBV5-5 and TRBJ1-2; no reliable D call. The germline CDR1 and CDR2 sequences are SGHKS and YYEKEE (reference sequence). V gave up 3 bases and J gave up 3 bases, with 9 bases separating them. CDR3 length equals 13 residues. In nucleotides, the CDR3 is TGTGCCAGCAGCTCCGGGTCGCACTATGGCTACACCTTC. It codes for CASSSGSHYGYTF. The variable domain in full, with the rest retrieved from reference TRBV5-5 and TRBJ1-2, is DAGVTQSPTHLIKTRGQQVTLRCSPISGHKSVSWYQQVLGQGPQFIFQYYEKEERGRGNFPDRFSARQFPNYSSELNVNALLLGDSALYLCASSSGSHYGYTFGSGTRLTVV.

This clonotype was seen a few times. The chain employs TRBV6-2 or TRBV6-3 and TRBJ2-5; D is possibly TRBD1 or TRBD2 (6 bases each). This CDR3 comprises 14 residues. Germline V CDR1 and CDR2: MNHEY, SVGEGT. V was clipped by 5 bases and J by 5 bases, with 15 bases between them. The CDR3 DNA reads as TGTGCCAGCAGTCCCAGGAGGGGGACGGAGACCCAGTACTTC. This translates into CASSPRRGTETQYF.

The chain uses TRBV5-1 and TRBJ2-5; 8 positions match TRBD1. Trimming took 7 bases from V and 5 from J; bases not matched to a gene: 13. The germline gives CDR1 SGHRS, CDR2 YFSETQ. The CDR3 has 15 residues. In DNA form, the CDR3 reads TGCGCCAGCCGCTCTAGTGTGGGACAGGAGGAGACCCAGTACTTC. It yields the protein CASRSSVGQEETQYF.

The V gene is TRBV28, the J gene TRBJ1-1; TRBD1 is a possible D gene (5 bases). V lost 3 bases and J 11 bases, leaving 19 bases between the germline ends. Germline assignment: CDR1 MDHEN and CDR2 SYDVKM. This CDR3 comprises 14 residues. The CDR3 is CASSLPRDGLFAFF. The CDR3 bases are TGTGCCAGCAGTTTGCCGCGGGACGGTCTTTTTGCTTTCTTT.

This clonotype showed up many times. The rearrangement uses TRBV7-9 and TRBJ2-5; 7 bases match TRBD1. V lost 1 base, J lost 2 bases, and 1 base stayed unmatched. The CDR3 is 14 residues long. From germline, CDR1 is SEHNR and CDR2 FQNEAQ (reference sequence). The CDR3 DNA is TGTGCCAGCAGCTTAGTACAGGGGCAAGAGACCCAGTACTTC. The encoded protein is CASSLVQGQETQYF.